One T cell receptor (beta chain) is described in this entry. In the original workflow: For nucleated cells, counts were estimated from reference gene primer amplification. Some clones are missing from TCRdb's copy, which holds only in-frame ones; the method was immunoSEQ multiplex PCR. V, J and clone size were drawn from that table, and D and trimming were deduced from the DNA. The sample includes approximately 250,000 clones, roughly four fifths of them seen just once. The V gene's germline CDR1 is SNHLY and CDR2 FYNNEI. The CDR3 loop spans 14 amino acids. V lost 5 bases and J lost 0, with 9 bases in between. The data belong to a study of blood T cell repertoires in COVID-19. On the study more broadly: Acute and convalescent COVID-19 specimens originated in the United States, Italy and Spain. The cDNA or gDNA used as material had been derived from T cells, B-cell-depleted T cells, or PBMCs.

The chain carries TRBV2 and TRBJ2-3, with a weak D call TRBD2 (5 bases). This sequence originates from a man in his fifties with acute or convalescent COVID-19. Material: peripheral blood. The DNA for the CDR3 is TGTGCCAGCAGTAACGGGGTTAGCACAGATACGCAGTATTTT. As protein: CASSNGVSTDTQYF.